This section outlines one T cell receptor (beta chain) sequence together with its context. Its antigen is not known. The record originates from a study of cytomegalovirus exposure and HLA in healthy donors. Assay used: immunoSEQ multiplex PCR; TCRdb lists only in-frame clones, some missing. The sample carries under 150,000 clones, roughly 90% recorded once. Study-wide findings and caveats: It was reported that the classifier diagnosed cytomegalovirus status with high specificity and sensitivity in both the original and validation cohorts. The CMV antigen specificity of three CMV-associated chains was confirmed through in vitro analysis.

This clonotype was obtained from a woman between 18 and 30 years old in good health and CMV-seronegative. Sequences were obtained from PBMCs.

CDR3 coding DNA: TGCGCCAGCAGCTTGGGGACAGGGGAATACGAGCAGTACTTC. It encodes CASSLGTGEYEQYF. The chain links TRBV5-1 to TRBJ2-7; TRBD1 aligns across 9 bases. This CDR3 region has 14 residues. CDR1 and CDR2 from the germline V gene are SGHRS and YFSETQ. The trim removed 0 bases at V and 4 bases at J, leaving 2 bases unmatched.